This T cell receptor beta chain stems from a study of blood T cell repertoires in COVID-19. Measured with immunoSEQ multiplex PCR; TCRdb has only the in-frame clones, and not every one. The table records approximately 250,000 clones, more than 85% of them present only once. The CDR3 extends over 16 amino acids. The V segment lost 0 bases and the J segment 4 bases; nucleotides outside the gene matches: 8. Germline CDR1 reads SGHAT; CDR2 reads FQNNGV. This receptor was taken from a man aged 35 to 55 who had been exposed to COVID-19. The gene calls are TRBV11-2 and TRBJ2-5; 7 bases align to TRBD1. Sequencing was performed on PBMCs or T cells enriched from blood (not recorded which). Here the CDR3 reads CASSLDGRGPGETQYF. The CDR3 DNA reads TGTGCCAGCAGCTTAGATGGAAGGGGGCCAGGAGAGACCCAGTACTTC. The variable domain in full, completed from reference TRBV11-2 and TRBJ2-5, reads EAGVAQSPRYKIIEKRQSVAFWCNPISGHATLYWYQQILGQGPKLLIQFQNNGVVDDSQLPKDRFSAERLKGVDSTLKIQPAKLEDSAVYLCASSLDGRGPGETQYFGPGTRLLVL.